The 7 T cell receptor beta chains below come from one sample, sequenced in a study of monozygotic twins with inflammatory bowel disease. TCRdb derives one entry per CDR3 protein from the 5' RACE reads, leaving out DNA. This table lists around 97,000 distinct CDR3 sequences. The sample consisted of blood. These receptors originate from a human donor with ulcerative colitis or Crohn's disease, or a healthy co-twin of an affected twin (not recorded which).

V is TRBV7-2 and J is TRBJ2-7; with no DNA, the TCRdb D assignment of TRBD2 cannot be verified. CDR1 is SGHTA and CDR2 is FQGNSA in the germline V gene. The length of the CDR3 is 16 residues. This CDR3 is CASSFMRSSGPYEQYF.

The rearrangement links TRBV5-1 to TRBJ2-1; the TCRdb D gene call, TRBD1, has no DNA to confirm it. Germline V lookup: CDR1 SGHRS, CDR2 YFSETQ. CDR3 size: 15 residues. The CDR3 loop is CASSTTGASYNEQFF.

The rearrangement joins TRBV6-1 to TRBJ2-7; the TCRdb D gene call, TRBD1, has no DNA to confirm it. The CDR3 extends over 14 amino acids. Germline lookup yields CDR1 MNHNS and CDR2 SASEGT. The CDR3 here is CASRSTTASYEQYF.

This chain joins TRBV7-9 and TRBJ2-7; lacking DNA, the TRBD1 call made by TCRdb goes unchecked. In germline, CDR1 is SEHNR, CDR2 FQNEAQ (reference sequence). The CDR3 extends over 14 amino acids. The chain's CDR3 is CASSSVQGIYEQYF.

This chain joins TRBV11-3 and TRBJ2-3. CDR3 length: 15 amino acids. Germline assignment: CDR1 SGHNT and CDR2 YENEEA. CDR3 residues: CTSSLGRISTDTQYF.

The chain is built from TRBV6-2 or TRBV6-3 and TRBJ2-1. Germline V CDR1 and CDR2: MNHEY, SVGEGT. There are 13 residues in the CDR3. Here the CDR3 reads CASSYDAYNEQFF.

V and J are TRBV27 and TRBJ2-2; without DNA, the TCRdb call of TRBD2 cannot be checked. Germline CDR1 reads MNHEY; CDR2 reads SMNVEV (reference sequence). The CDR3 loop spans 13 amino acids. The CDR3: CASSWLGAGELFF.